The present TCR beta chain was sequenced within a study of cytomegalovirus exposure and HLA in healthy donors (dated by TCRdb to about 2017). Background for the entire study: An earlier analysis of some 600 of the donors reported 276 Gb of sequence data and 117 million unique TCR beta sequences obtained from around 190 million T cells. Approximately 310 gigabases of sequencing data and around 85 million unique TCR sequences made up an early release that covered 500 to 700 HLA-typed donors. The genetic ancestry cluster associated with self-reported Caucasian donors included roughly 84% of the 300 to 400 genotyped donors. The study aimed to test whether signatures of past pathogen exposure could be identified by cataloging public T cell receptors. Using immunosequencing, the study profiled T cell repertoires from some 670 subjects and related those repertoires to cytomegalovirus serostatus. Besides the first cohort of around 700 subjects, a separate validation cohort made up of roughly 120 different subjects was used. The study combined high-throughput TCR immunosequencing, statistical association of individual TCRs with disease status, and machine learning to predict cytomegalovirus infection status. A later analysis re-analyzed previously published TCR beta repertoires from roughly 630 donors and added high-resolution HLA genotyping to study TCR occurrence patterns. Rather than drawing on any new phenotypic data, the later analysis identified candidate immune exposures from TCR beta sequences and the way those sequences occurred across donors. An earlier analysis of approximately 580 of the donors used high-throughput TCR beta sequencing to judge whether each TCR beta V gene segment behaved as functional or pseudogenic. Donor age, sex, ethnicity and CMV serostatus were compiled together with the repertoire data. In a later genetic analysis, genome-wide SNP genotypes for 398 of the 666 donors were used, and that subset was treated as a discovery cohort. Every discovery cohort repertoire had been produced on one sequencing platform. Both class I and class II loci were covered by HLA typing, at four-digit resolution. Typing coverage varied by locus: about 629-630 donors for A, B, C, DRB1 and DQB1; about 520 for DQA1; more than 600 for DPA1; 450 to 480 for DPB1. Four or five DR-DQ haplotypes were handled as single units for association and clustering because linkage in the cohort was strong. Among roughly 400 genotyped donors of the cohort, an average of approximately 200,000 unique TCR beta nucleotide sequences was sequenced per donor, of which about 19% were non-productive. The paper's findings and limits, for the study overall: Linkage disequilibrium might explain the correlated functional status among segregating V segments, but an unknown experimental factor could not be ruled out. Presence/absence analyses assumed roughly uniform sequencing depth across donors, an assumption that may not hold. A later analysis reported that several top co-occurrence clusters appeared linked to parvovirus B19, influenza, CMV and Epstein-Barr virus. The study listed 150 to 200 TCR beta chains as associated with cytomegalovirus. According to a later analysis, most CMV-associated TCR beta chains appeared to be HLA-restricted, and the HLA associations seemed to be driven largely by CMV exposure. When HLA alleles, especially DR and DQ, strongly co-occurred, TCR associations were difficult to assign to individual alleles. A later genetic analysis associated a missense DCLRE1C variant with V-gene and J-gene trimming of TCR beta chains, and an independent cohort replicated the association. Cytomegalovirus status was reported to be diagnosed by the classifier with high specificity and sensitivity in both the original and validation cohorts. In an earlier analysis of some 500 of the donors, most TCR beta V segments were observed in productive rearrangements about 87% or about 30% of the time, broadly matching IMGT annotations. A group of highly shared sequence variants was considered likely to be a technical artifact of the sequencing pipeline. The authors suggested that the approach could potentially be extended to other disease states and immunological phenotypes. A few of the identified cytomegalovirus-associated TCR beta chains were confirmed in vitro to be specific for cytomegalovirus antigens. Compared with equally common non-associated chains, HLA-associated TCR beta chains in a later analysis were more clonally expanded and had lower generation probabilities. Because HLA typing was missing for some donors at each locus, association tests included only the typed subset. A later genetic analysis reported fewer N-insertions in productive TCRs among donors in an Asian-associated ancestry cluster than the approximately 700-donor mean. In a later analysis, more than 15,000 TCR beta sequences were associated with specific HLA alleles at a false discovery rate of 0.05. Over 15 rarely observed V segments, including chromosome 9 orphons, were excluded from the earlier analysis of about 500 of the donors because counts were too low. According to a later analysis, TCR association rates differed among HLA loci, with DRB1 alleles showing the most associated TCRs and HLA-C alleles showing the fewest. While some public TCRs were present in many individuals, most TCR sequences turned up only very rarely across donors. This cohort had only TCR beta chains sequenced, and the lack of alpha or paired-chain data limited which features could be detected. A further reported finding was that TCR beta sequences accurately predicted the HLA-A and HLA-B alleles for most subjects in the first cohort. Immune exposure information for the cohort was limited to CMV serostatus.

In total, approximately 690 healthy bone marrow donors made up the cohort. Cohort members were all nominally healthy when sampled, although unrecorded immune exposures were likely present. The donor was CMV seropositive and was included in the group of 250 to 350 seropositive cohort members. Each donor provided a peripheral blood sample, and peripheral blood mononuclear cells were used for TCR beta sequencing. Genomic DNA extraction from the blood cell samples was performed with the Qiagen DNeasy Blood Extraction Kit. The library was generated by the immunoSEQ multiplex PCR assay. A mixture of 60 forward primers for TCR Vbeta segments and 13 reverse primers for TCR Jbeta segments was used in the multiplex PCR. The CDR3 region of rearranged TCR beta genes was amplified from genomic DNA with a multiplex PCR assay. The amplified TCR beta libraries were sequenced on the Illumina HiSeq System as 87-base-pair reads. The paper's data handling went like this. In a later analysis, some 80 million unique TCR beta chains were counted across the approximately 620 repertoires, and some 10 million of these chains were shared by at least two donors. Raw reads were error-corrected and collapsed into unique sequences by a nearest-neighbor algorithm in which closely related sequences were merged to remove PCR and sequencing errors. CDR3 sequences were aligned to IMGT reference sequences to assign V, D and J gene segments. For a sequence to be retained, a match of at least six nucleotides was required to both a V gene segment and a J gene segment. A rearrangement counted as productive if the CDR3 had no stop codons and remained in frame with V and J, and every other rearrangement counted as non-productive. CDR3 was defined according to IMGT convention as the region running from the second conserved V-encoded cysteine to the conserved J-encoded phenylalanine. Sequences without an unambiguous match to a single V gene segment were excluded from the earlier analysis of about 600 of the donors. An earlier analysis of a few hundred of the donors called V segments functional above 56.7% productive rearrangements and segregating when the between-donor standard deviation exceeded 5%. To diagnose cytomegalovirus status from the catalog of TCR beta chain sequences, a statistical classification framework was built. In a later analysis, TCR nucleotide sequences were compared against IMGT/GENE-DB human TR gene sequences so that V and J genes could be assigned. The TCRdist pipeline was used in a later analysis to assign CDR3 sequences and most-parsimonious VDJ recombination scenarios. In a later analysis, every TCR beta chain was defined by the combination of its CDR3 amino acid sequence and its V-gene family, and reads without a unique V-gene family were dropped. As a way to deal with suspected cross-contamination and a sequencing artifact, a later analysis dropped hundreds of nucleotide sequences that were highly shared and had low generation probability. A later analysis calculated a clonal expansion index for each public chain from normalized within-repertoire ranks of inferred template counts. Generation probabilities in a later analysis came from a VDJ recombination model fitted to out-of-frame rearrangements, and those results were checked against IGoR. Hypergeometric tests were used in a later analysis to score TCR-TCR, TCR-HLA and TCR-CMV co-occurrence, with a repertoire-size bias correction applied to the TCR pairs. False discovery rates were estimated in a later analysis by permuting HLA or CMV assignments 20 times. In a later analysis, co-occurring TCRs were grouped using DBSCAN, and TCRdist sequence similarity was added for clustering within HLA-allele-positive subsets. For co-occurrence clustering, repertoires with fewer than 30,000 or more than 120,000 public chains were excluded, along with about five repertoires with anomalous nucleotide sharing. Sourced from immuneACCESS, this table was stored by TCRdb with only in-frame sequences that have V and J called. A share of the clones is absent; for the studies checked, an unresolved V gene accounts for under half, and the remainder has no known explanation. V, J and clone size derive from that table, while D and trimming were established from the DNA sequence. The sample table records over 50,000 clones; around 75% of these occur just once. In total, the top ten clones hold about 53% of the sample.

Details on this clone: Which antigen it targets is not known. No base quality values were provided; no much bigger clone lies one nucleotide off.

The origin of this receptor is a man in his forties or fifties in good health and CMV-seropositive. Sequenced sample: PBMCs.

Here the CDR3 is given as CASSPVGGSYEQYF. In nucleotide form, the sequence is TGTGCCAGCAGCCCTGTGGGGGGCTCCTACGAGCAGTACTTC. The chain uses TRBV5-4 and TRBJ2-7, with a weak D call of TRBD2 (6 bases match). The CDR3 runs 14 amino acids, cysteine and phenylalanine included. Of the read, only the CDR3 DNA is kept; its 42 bases are in frame from base 1. Per the germline V gene (reference sequence), SGHNT is the CDR1 and YYREEE is the CDR2. V was cut back by 4 bases and J by 0 bases, leaving a gap of 11 bases between them. The variable domain in full, with residues beyond the CDR3 obtained from the reference TRBV5-4 and TRBJ2-7 genes, is ETGVTQSPTHLIKTRGQQVTLRCSSQSGHNTVSWYQQALGQGPQFIFQYYREEENGRGNFPPRFSGLQFPNYSSELNVNALELDDSALYLCASSPVGGSYEQYFGPGTRLTVT.